The rows below give T cell receptor beta chains drawn from one sample of a study of cytomegalovirus exposure and HLA in healthy donors. This table comes from immunoSEQ multiplex PCR, and its TCRdb copy is limited to in-frame clones, with some not included. The table lists 85,000 to 95,000 clones, approximately 57% of them singletons. Specimen: PBMCs. These receptor sequences come from a woman aged 30 to 39 in good health and CMV-seronegative. Each CDR3 is given with its conserved first and last residue. The order of the fields is CDR3 protein, CDR3 DNA, clone size, J gene, D gene, V gene. D genes are given only for firm matches. Where a row states a size, it is once, few, many or the class of an expanded clone; other rows omit it.

CDR3 protein: CASSIVTGPYGYTF
CDR3 DNA: TGTGCCAGTAGTATAGTGACAGGGCCCTATGGCTACACCTTC
clone size: -
J gene: TRBJ1-2
D gene: TRBD1
V gene: TRBV19

CDR3 protein: CASSAQVLAEGDTQYF
CDR3 DNA: TGTGCCAGCAGCGCTCAAGTACTAGCGGAGGGGGATACGCAGTATTTT
clone size: -
J gene: TRBJ2-3
D gene: TRBD2
V gene: TRBV7-9

CDR3 protein: CASSYGLTYEQYF
CDR3 DNA: TGTGCCAGCAGCTATGGACTTACCTACGAGCAGTACTTC
clone size: -
J gene: TRBJ2-7
D gene: -
V gene: TRBV7-2

CDR3 protein: CASSRTSGSFYNEQFF
CDR3 DNA: TGCGCCAGCAGCCGGACTAGCGGGAGTTTCTACAATGAGCAGTTCTTC
clone size: -
J gene: TRBJ2-1
D gene: TRBD2
V gene: TRBV5-1

CDR3 protein: CSGTLPGGVEYF
CDR3 DNA: TGCAGCGGAACACTACCAGGAGGGGTGGAGTACTTC
clone size: -
J gene: TRBJ2-7
D gene: -
V gene: TRBV29-1

CDR3 protein: CASSPEGRSNSPLHF
CDR3 DNA: TGTGCCAGCAGCCCGGAGGGGAGATCTAATTCACCCCTCCACTTT
clone size: few
J gene: TRBJ1-6
D gene: -
V gene: TRBV7-2

CDR3 protein: CASSAGTSLGGYEQYF
CDR3 DNA: TGTGCCAGCAGCGCCGGTACTAGCCTAGGAGGCTACGAGCAGTACTTC
clone size: -
J gene: TRBJ2-7
D gene: -
V gene: TRBV9

CDR3 protein: CASSLREGVGNQPQHF
CDR3 DNA: TGTGCCAGCAGCCTCCGGGAGGGGGTGGGCAATCAGCCCCAGCATTTT
clone size: -
J gene: TRBJ1-5
D gene: -
V gene: TRBV6-6

CDR3 protein: CASRGGRRINYGYTF
CDR3 DNA: TGTGCCAGTAGAGGGGGACGGAGGATTAACTATGGCTACACCTTC
clone size: -
J gene: TRBJ1-2
D gene: -
V gene: TRBV19

CDR3 protein: CSVSWTGGYGYTF
CDR3 DNA: TGCAGCGTTTCCTGGACAGGGGGCTATGGCTACACCTTC
clone size: -
J gene: TRBJ1-2
D gene: TRBD1
V gene: TRBV29-1

CDR3 protein: CASSELRGSTEAFF
CDR3 DNA: TGCGCCAGCAGTGAGCTACGGGGTAGCACTGAAGCTTTCTTT
clone size: -
J gene: TRBJ1-1
D gene: -
V gene: TRBV10-1

CDR3 protein: CASSSLREGRSEQYF
CDR3 DNA: TGTGCCAGCTCAAGTCTGCGGGAGGGCCGTAGCGAGCAGTACTTC
clone size: -
J gene: TRBJ2-7
D gene: TRBD2
V gene: TRBV18

CDR3 protein: CASSWNTGRTEAFF
CDR3 DNA: TGCGCCAGCAGCTGGAATACAGGGAGAACTGAAGCTTTCTTT
clone size: -
J gene: TRBJ1-1
D gene: -
V gene: TRBV5-1

CDR3 protein: CASTGTGWQPQHF
CDR3 DNA: TGTGCCAGTACCGGGACAGGGTGGCAGCCCCAGCATTTT
clone size: once
J gene: TRBJ1-5
D gene: TRBD1
V gene: TRBV19

CDR3 protein: CASSSDPQATPQHF
CDR3 DNA: TGTGCCAGCAGCTCTGACCCTCAGGCGACGCCCCAGCATTTT
clone size: -
J gene: TRBJ1-5
D gene: -
V gene: TRBV5-6

CDR3 protein: CASSINMGQDNEQFF
CDR3 DNA: TGTGCCAGTAGTATAAACATGGGGCAGGACAATGAGCAGTTCTTC
clone size: -
J gene: TRBJ2-1
D gene: -
V gene: TRBV19

CDR3 protein: CASSPRQVYTGELFF
CDR3 DNA: TGTGCCAGCAGCCCCCGACAGGTTTACACCGGGGAGCTGTTTTTT
clone size: -
J gene: TRBJ2-2
D gene: -
V gene: TRBV27

CDR3 protein: CASSYDKPQNTEAFF
CDR3 DNA: TGTGCCAGCAGTTACGACAAACCACAAAACACTGAAGCTTTCTTT
clone size: -
J gene: TRBJ1-1
D gene: -
V gene: TRBV6-5

CDR3 protein: CASSPGGDGGELFF
CDR3 DNA: TGTGCCAGCAGCCCAGGGGGCGACGGCGGGGAGCTGTTTTTT
clone size: -
J gene: TRBJ2-2
D gene: TRBD1
V gene: TRBV6-5

CDR3 protein: CSVSGSFSTDTQYF
CDR3 DNA: TGCAGCGTCTCGGGATCGTTTAGCACAGATACGCAGTATTTT
clone size: -
J gene: TRBJ2-3
D gene: -
V gene: TRBV29-1

CDR3 protein: CASSYVPGQGNTEAFF
CDR3 DNA: TGTGCCAGCAGTTACGTACCGGGACAGGGGAACACTGAAGCTTTCTTT
clone size: -
J gene: TRBJ1-1
D gene: TRBD1
V gene: TRBV6-5

CDR3 protein: CASSYRFTDTQYF
CDR3 DNA: TGTGCCAGCAGTTACAGGTTCACAGATACGCAGTATTTT
clone size: -
J gene: TRBJ2-3
D gene: -
V gene: TRBV7-6

CDR3 protein: CASSSSPGRGAGEQFF
CDR3 DNA: TGTGCCAGCAGCTCCTCGCCGGGGCGGGGGGCCGGTGAGCAGTTCTTC
clone size: -
J gene: TRBJ2-1
D gene: TRBD2
V gene: TRBV7-9

CDR3 protein: CASSLGQRSDGYTF
CDR3 DNA: TGCGCCAGCAGCTTGGGGCAGCGTTCTGATGGCTACACCTTC
clone size: once
J gene: TRBJ1-2
D gene: -
V gene: TRBV5-1

CDR3 protein: CASSNRQHYEQYF
CDR3 DNA: TGTGCCAGCAGTAACCGACAGCACTACGAGCAGTACTTC
clone size: -
J gene: TRBJ2-7
D gene: -
V gene: TRBV6-5

CDR3 protein: CASSVTGPYNEKLFF
CDR3 DNA: TGCGCCAGCAGCGTTACAGGGCCTTATAATGAAAAACTGTTTTTT
clone size: few
J gene: TRBJ1-4
D gene: -
V gene: TRBV5-1

CDR3 protein: CASSLFQGLLSPNTQYF
CDR3 DNA: TGTGCCAGCAGTTTATTTCAGGGGCTACTATCTCCTAATACGCAGTATTTT
clone size: -
J gene: TRBJ2-3
D gene: -
V gene: TRBV27

CDR3 protein: CASSEGVRGNTIYF
CDR3 DNA: TGTGCCAGCAGTGAAGGCGTCCGTGGAAACACCATATATTTT
clone size: -
J gene: TRBJ1-3
D gene: -
V gene: TRBV6-1

CDR3 protein: CASSRGKNTEAFF
CDR3 DNA: TGTGCCAGCAGCCGAGGGAAGAACACTGAAGCTTTCTTT
clone size: -
J gene: TRBJ1-1
D gene: -
V gene: TRBV5-4

CDR3 protein: CASSFLVAGGNEQYF
CDR3 DNA: TGTGCCAGCAGCTTCTTGGTAGCGGGAGGTAACGAGCAGTACTTC
clone size: -
J gene: TRBJ2-7
D gene: TRBD2
V gene: TRBV11-2

CDR3 protein: CASSGPSGGSETQYF
CDR3 DNA: TGTGCCAGCAGTGGGCCCTCTGGCGGGAGTGAGACCCAGTACTTC
clone size: -
J gene: TRBJ2-5
D gene: TRBD2
V gene: TRBV2

CDR3 protein: CASSLGAGISYEQYF
CDR3 DNA: TGCGCCAGCAGCTTGGGAGCGGGAATCTCCTACGAGCAGTACTTC
clone size: -
J gene: TRBJ2-7
D gene: TRBD2
V gene: TRBV5-1

CDR3 protein: CASSLESSGAFEYF
CDR3 DNA: TGTGCCAGCAGCTTAGAATCTAGCGGGGCCTTTGAGTATTTT
clone size: -
J gene: TRBJ2-3
D gene: TRBD2
V gene: TRBV7-9

CDR3 protein: CASSGSPRSHSYEQYF
CDR3 DNA: TGTGCCAGCAGTGGGTCCCCTCGATCACACAGCTACGAGCAGTACTTC
clone size: few
J gene: TRBJ2-7
D gene: -
V gene: TRBV2

CDR3 protein: CASSIPGVGNQPQHF
CDR3 DNA: TGTGCCAGTAGTATCCCGGGGGTGGGAAATCAGCCCCAGCATTTT
clone size: once
J gene: TRBJ1-5
D gene: -
V gene: TRBV19

CDR3 protein: CASIPSGSEEQFF
CDR3 DNA: TGTGCCAGCATCCCTAGCGGGAGCGAGGAGCAGTTCTTC
clone size: few
J gene: TRBJ2-1
D gene: TRBD2
V gene: TRBV7-9

CDR3 protein: CASSSRTRSTDTQYF
CDR3 DNA: TGTGCCAGCAGCTCTCGGACTAGGAGCACAGATACGCAGTATTTT
clone size: -
J gene: TRBJ2-3
D gene: TRBD2
V gene: TRBV7-9

CDR3 protein: CASSPGQYGYTF
CDR3 DNA: TGTGCCAGCAGCCCTGGACAGTATGGCTACACCTTC
clone size: once
J gene: TRBJ1-2
D gene: -
V gene: TRBV6-5

CDR3 protein: CASSGGGTAEETQYF
CDR3 DNA: TGCGCCAGCAGTGGAGGGGGGACAGCCGAAGAGACCCAGTACTTC
clone size: -
J gene: TRBJ2-5
D gene: -
V gene: TRBV10-1

CDR3 protein: CASRRERSYTF
CDR3 DNA: TGTGCCAGCAGGAGGGAGAGGAGCTACACCTTC
clone size: few
J gene: TRBJ1-2
D gene: -
V gene: TRBV5-6

CDR3 protein: CASSLDLRFLEAFF
CDR3 DNA: TGTGCCAGCAGCTTGGATCTTCGTTTTCTTGAAGCTTTCTTT
clone size: few
J gene: TRBJ1-1
D gene: -
V gene: TRBV5-4

CDR3 protein: CSVFGGFGYTF
CDR3 DNA: TGCAGCGTTTTTGGTGGCTTTGGCTACACCTTC
clone size: -
J gene: TRBJ1-2
D gene: -
V gene: TRBV29-1

CDR3 protein: CASSEQLFGSTGELFF
CDR3 DNA: TGCGCCAGCAGTGAGCAGCTTTTCGGGTCCACCGGGGAGCTGTTTTTT
clone size: -
J gene: TRBJ2-2
D gene: -
V gene: TRBV10-1

CDR3 protein: CASSTLQGKNTEAFF
CDR3 DNA: TGTGCCAGCAGTACCCTCCAGGGGAAGAACACTGAAGCTTTCTTT
clone size: few
J gene: TRBJ1-1
D gene: -
V gene: TRBV11-2

CDR3 protein: CASSKGLAGALYNEQFF
CDR3 DNA: TGTGCCAGCAGCAAGGGACTAGCGGGGGCCCTTTACAATGAGCAGTTCTTC
clone size: -
J gene: TRBJ2-1
D gene: -
V gene: TRBV21-1

CDR3 protein: CASSPINANTGELFF
CDR3 DNA: TGTGCCAGCAGCCCTATCAATGCGAACACCGGGGAGCTGTTTTTT
clone size: -
J gene: TRBJ2-2
D gene: -
V gene: TRBV7-7

CDR3 protein: CASSFGLAGPSYEQYF
CDR3 DNA: TGTGCCAGCAGTTTCGGACTAGCGGGGCCCTCCTACGAGCAGTACTTC
clone size: once
J gene: TRBJ2-7
D gene: TRBD2
V gene: TRBV28

CDR3 protein: CASSSSGRSYNEQFF
CDR3 DNA: TGTGCCAGCAGCTCTAGCGGGCGGTCCTACAATGAGCAGTTCTTC
clone size: -
J gene: TRBJ2-1
D gene: TRBD2
V gene: TRBV7-3

CDR3 protein: CASSIKRGAYEQYF
CDR3 DNA: TGTGCCAGTAGTATCAAGCGGGGGGCCTACGAGCAGTACTTC
clone size: -
J gene: TRBJ2-7
D gene: TRBD2
V gene: TRBV19

CDR3 protein: CASSRDRPYGYTF
CDR3 DNA: TGCGCCAGCAGCAGGGACAGACCCTATGGCTACACCTTC
clone size: -
J gene: TRBJ1-2
D gene: TRBD1
V gene: TRBV5-1

CDR3 protein: CASRTTGSNYGYTF
CDR3 DNA: TGTGCCAGCAGGACGACAGGGTCTAACTATGGCTACACCTTC
clone size: -
J gene: TRBJ1-2
D gene: TRBD1
V gene: TRBV6-6

CDR3 protein: CASTTMTVANTGELFF
CDR3 DNA: TGTGCCAGCACCACCATGACTGTTGCGAACACCGGGGAGCTGTTTTTT
clone size: -
J gene: TRBJ2-2
D gene: -
V gene: TRBV27

CDR3 protein: CASSQDRAETQYF
CDR3 DNA: TGCGCCAGCAGTCAAGACAGGGCAGAGACCCAGTACTTC
clone size: few
J gene: TRBJ2-5
D gene: TRBD1
V gene: TRBV10-1

CDR3 protein: CASGSGEIGAEAFF
CDR3 DNA: TGTGCCAGCGGTTCAGGGGAAATCGGGGCTGAAGCTTTCTTT
clone size: -
J gene: TRBJ1-1
D gene: -
V gene: TRBV18

CDR3 protein: CASSLAGDRYGYTF
CDR3 DNA: TGTGCCAGCAGCTTGGCCGGCGACAGGTATGGCTACACCTTC
clone size: -
J gene: TRBJ1-2
D gene: -
V gene: TRBV5-4